This TCR beta chain was sequenced for a study of T-cell memory formation after mild COVID-19. Study in general: Among the donors, TCR clusters were largely specific to each donor.

TCRdb processed the 5' RACE reads anew with MiXCR; each CDR3 protein has one entry. The sample includes under 450,000 distinct CDR3 sequences, about 15% of them seen just once. Study-wide findings and caveats: Memory sampled before infection contained some responding clones, suggesting cross-reactive memory joined. A second wave of clones peaked on day 37, and their SARS-CoV-2 specificity went unconfirmed. CD4/CD8 balance held among clones contracting day 15 to 85, and later expanders leaned CD4+.

On this clonotype itself: Its antigen is not known.

This CDR3 is 13 amino acids long. In germline, CDR1 is SGHTA, CDR2 FQGNSA. Germline trimming cut 5 bases from V and 8 bases from J; bases unmatched to any gene: 5. Source material: PBMCs or a T cell subset sorted from them (not recorded which). The TCR sequence derives from a man aged 18 to 30 who had mild COVID-19 (a few samples of this study predate the infection). Cell type and time point are not known. The J gene is TRBJ2-4, the V gene TRBV7-2; 8 nucleotides agree with TRBD2. The CDR3 region is CASSRSGEDIQYF. The DNA for the CDR3 is TGTGCCAGCAGCCGTAGCGGGGAAGACATTCAGTACTTC. Drawing the rest from reference TRBV7-2 and TRBJ2-4, the complete variable domain is GAGVSQSPSNKVTEKGKDVELRCDPISGHTALYWYRQSLGQGLEFLIYFQGNSAPDKSGLPSDRFSAERTGGSVSTLTIQRTQQEDSAVYLCASSRSGEDIQYFGAGTRLSVL.